Shown below are 2 T cell receptor beta chains from a single sample sequenced in a study of blood T cell repertoires in COVID-19. TCRdb's table, derived via immunoSEQ multiplex PCR, lists solely in-frame clones and lacks some. The sample consists of about 410,000 clones, 86% of them appearing once. The sample was peripheral blood. These receptors originate from a woman aged 25 to 39 with active or convalescent COVID-19.

The chain joins TRBV3-1 (or the pseudogene TRBV3-2) to TRBJ2-2; tentative D call: TRBD2 (5 bases). CDR1 is LGHDT and CDR2 is YNNKEL in the germline V gene (reference sequence). Trimming removed 2 bases at V and 8 bases at J, with 15 bases between. This CDR3 comprises 15 residues. CDR3 in amino acids: CASSQIPLASGELFF. As DNA, the CDR3 is TGTGCCAGCAGCCAAATACCGTTAGCGTCAGGGGAGCTGTTTTTT.

In nucleotides, the CDR3 is TGCAGCGCCAGGGTCACGGACAATGAGCAGTTCTTC. Translation gives CSARVTDNEQFF. The rearrangement joins TRBV29-1 to TRBJ2-1; maybe TRBD1 (5 bases). The length of the CDR3 is 12 residues. Trimming stripped 7 bases from V and 5 bases from J, with 12 bases between. Looked up from germline, CDR1 is SQVTM and CDR2 is ANQGSEA.